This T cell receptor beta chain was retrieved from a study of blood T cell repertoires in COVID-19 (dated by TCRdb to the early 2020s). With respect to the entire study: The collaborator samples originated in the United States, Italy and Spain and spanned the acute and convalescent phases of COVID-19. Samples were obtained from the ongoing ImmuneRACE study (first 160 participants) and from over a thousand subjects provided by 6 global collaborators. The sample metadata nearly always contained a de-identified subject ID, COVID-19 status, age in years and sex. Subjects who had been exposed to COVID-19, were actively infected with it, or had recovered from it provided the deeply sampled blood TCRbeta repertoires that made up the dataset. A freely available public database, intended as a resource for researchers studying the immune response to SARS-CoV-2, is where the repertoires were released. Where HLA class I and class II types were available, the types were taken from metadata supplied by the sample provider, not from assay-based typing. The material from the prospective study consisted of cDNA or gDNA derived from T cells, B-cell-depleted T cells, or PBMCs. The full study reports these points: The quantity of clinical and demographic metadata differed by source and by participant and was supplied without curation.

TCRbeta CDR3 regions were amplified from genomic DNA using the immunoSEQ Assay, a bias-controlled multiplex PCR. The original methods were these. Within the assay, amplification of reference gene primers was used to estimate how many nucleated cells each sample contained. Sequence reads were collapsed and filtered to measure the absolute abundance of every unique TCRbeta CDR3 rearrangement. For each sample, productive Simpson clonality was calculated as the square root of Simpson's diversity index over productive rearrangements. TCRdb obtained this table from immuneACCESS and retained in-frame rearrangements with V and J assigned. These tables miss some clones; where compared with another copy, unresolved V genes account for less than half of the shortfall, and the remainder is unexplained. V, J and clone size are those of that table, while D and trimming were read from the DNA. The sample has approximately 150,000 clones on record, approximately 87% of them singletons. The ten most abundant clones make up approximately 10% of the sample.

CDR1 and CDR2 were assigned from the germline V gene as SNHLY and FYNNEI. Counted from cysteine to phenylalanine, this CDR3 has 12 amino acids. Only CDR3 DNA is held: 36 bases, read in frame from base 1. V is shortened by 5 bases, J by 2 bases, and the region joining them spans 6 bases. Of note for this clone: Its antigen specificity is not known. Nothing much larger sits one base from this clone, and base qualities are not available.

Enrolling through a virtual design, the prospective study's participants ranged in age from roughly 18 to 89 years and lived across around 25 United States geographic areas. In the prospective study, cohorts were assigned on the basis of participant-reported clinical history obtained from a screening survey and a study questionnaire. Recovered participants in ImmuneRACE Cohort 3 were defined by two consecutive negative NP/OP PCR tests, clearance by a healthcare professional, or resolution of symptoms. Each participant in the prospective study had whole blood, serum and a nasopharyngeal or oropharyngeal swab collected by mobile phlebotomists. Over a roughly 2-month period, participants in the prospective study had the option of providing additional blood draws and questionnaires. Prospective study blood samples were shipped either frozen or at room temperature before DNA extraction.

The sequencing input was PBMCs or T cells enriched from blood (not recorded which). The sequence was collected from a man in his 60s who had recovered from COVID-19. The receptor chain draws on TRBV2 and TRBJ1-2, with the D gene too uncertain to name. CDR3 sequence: CASSLQNYGYTF. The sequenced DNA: TGTGCCAGCAGTCTCCAGAACTATGGCTACACCTTC.